This paragraph covers one T cell receptor beta chain sequence. As yet, its antigen is unknown. The sample belongs to a study of cytotoxic CD8 clonotypes in ibrutinib-treated CLL. Overall study context: The samples contained 255,043 productive templates on average. They also contained an average of approximately 100,000 productive rearrangements.

Study outcomes and limitations: Clonality went up at the time of ibrutinib response, stayed stable in sustained remission, and later dropped back toward its baseline level at progression.

Genomic DNA for TCR beta libraries, roughly 2 micrograms, came from cryopreserved PBMCs. Sequencing used immunoSEQ multiplex PCR; TCRdb keeps in-frame clones, though not all of them. The repertoire holds about 200,000 clones, with 79% as singletons. In germline, CDR1 is MNHNS, CDR2 SASEGT. This CDR3 region has 13 residues. The V gene lost 2 bases and the J gene lost 4 bases, with 8 bases spanning the gap. The clonotype originates from a human donor with chronic lymphocytic leukemia. The rearrangement joins TRBV6-1 to TRBJ1-2; TRBD1 is a possible D gene (5 bases). The sequences come from PBMCs, collected after 12 months of ibrutinib treatment. The CDR3 is CASSEQGIYGYTF. CDR3 nucleotide sequence: TGTGCCAGCAGTGAACAGGGTATCTATGGCTACACCTTC.